The rows below give T cell receptor beta chains drawn from one sample of a study of T-cell memory formation after mild COVID-19. TCRdb recomputed calls from the 5' RACE reads with MiXCR, one row per CDR3 protein. The data show about 270,000 distinct CDR3 sequences, with about a sixth seen just once and roughly 25% held by the top ten. Input material: PBMCs or a T cell subset sorted from them (not recorded which). The receptors originated from a man between 18 and 29 years old who had mild COVID-19 (a few samples of this study predate the infection). Cell type and time point are not known. The CDR3 runs from the conserved cysteine through the conserved F or W. A D gene is named only where the DNA matches it firmly. Part of the rows lack a size; the others show once, few, many or a class for expanded clones.

>few|-|TRBJ2-7|TRBV5-5
CASSVGLFYEQYF
TGTGCCAGCAGCGTGGGACTTTTCTACGAGCAGTACTTC
>-|-|TRBJ1-1|TRBV5-6
CASSLKGTQKRDTEAFF
TGTGCCAGCAGCTTGAAAGGGACTCAGAAAAGGGACACTGAAGCTTTCTTT
>-|-|TRBJ2-6|TRBV12-3/TRBV12-4
CASRSVGANVLTF
TGTGCCAGCAGGTCCGTTGGGGCCAACGTCCTGACTTTC
>-|-|TRBJ2-1|TRBV7-9
CASVAENEQFF
TGTGCCAGCGTCGCGGAGAATGAGCAGTTCTTC
>few|-|TRBJ2-5|TRBV11-2
CASSFMGSETQYF
TGTGCCAGCAGCTTTATGGGTTCGGAGACCCAGTACTTC
>-|-|TRBJ2-1|TRBV30
CAWTKFNEQFF
TGTGCCTGGACGAAGTTCAATGAGCAGTTCTTC
>-|TRBD1|TRBJ1-5|TRBV28
CASSPPSGGRQHF
TGTGCCAGCAGTCCCCCTTCAGGGGGCCGCCAGCATTTT
>-|-|TRBJ2-3|TRBV20-1
CSAGPSGAGTDTQYF
TGCAGTGCTGGACCTTCGGGGGCCGGCACAGATACGCAGTATTTT
>-|-|TRBJ1-1|TRBV5-1
CASSLGTPKAEAFF
TGCGCCAGCAGCTTAGGGACACCCAAGGCTGAAGCTTTCTTT
>-|-|TRBJ2-5|TRBV29-1
CSVTRGSRETQYF
TGCAGCGTCACAAGGGGATCGCGAGAGACCCAGTACTTC
>many|TRBD2|TRBJ2-1|TRBV12-3/TRBV12-4
CASSLAAGGHNEQFF
TGTGCCAGCAGTTTAGCAGCGGGGGGTCACAATGAGCAGTTCTTC
>many|TRBD2|TRBJ2-7|TRBV10-3
CAISGGLAGEEQYF
TGTGCCATCAGTGGAGGACTAGCGGGGGAAGAGCAGTACTTC